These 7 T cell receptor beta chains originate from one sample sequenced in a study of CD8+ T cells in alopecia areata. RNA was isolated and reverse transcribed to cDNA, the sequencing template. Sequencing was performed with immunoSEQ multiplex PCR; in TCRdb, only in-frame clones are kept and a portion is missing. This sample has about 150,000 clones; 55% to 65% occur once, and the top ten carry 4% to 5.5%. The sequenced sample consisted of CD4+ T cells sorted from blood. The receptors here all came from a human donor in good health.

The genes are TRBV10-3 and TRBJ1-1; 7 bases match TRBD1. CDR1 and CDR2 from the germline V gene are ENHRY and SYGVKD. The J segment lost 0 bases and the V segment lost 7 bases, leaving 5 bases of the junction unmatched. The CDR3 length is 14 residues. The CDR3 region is CAINRGTVNTEAFF. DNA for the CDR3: TGTGCCATCAATCGCGGGACAGTGAACACTGAAGCTTTCTTT.

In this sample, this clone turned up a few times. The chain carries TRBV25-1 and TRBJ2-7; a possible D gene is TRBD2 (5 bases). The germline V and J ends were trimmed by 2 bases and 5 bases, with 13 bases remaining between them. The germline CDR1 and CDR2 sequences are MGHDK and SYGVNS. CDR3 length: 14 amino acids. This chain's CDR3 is CASSEPFRGDEQYF. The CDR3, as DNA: TGTGCCAGCAGTGAACCCTTCCGGGGTGACGAGCAGTACTTC.

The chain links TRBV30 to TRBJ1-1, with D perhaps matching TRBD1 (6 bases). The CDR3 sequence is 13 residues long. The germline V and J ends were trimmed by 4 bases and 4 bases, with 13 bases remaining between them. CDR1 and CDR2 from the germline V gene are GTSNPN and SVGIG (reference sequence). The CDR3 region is CAWTKDRLTEAFF. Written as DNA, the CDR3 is TGTGCCTGGACTAAGGACAGACTCACTGAAGCTTTCTTT.

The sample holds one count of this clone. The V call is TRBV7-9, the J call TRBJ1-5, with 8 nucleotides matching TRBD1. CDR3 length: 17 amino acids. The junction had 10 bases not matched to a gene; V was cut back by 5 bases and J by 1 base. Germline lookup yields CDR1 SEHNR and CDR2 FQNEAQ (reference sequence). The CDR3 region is CASSPGQGRDSNQPQHF. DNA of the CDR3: TGTGCCAGCAGCCCCGGACAGGGACGCGACAGCAATCAGCCCCAGCATTTT.

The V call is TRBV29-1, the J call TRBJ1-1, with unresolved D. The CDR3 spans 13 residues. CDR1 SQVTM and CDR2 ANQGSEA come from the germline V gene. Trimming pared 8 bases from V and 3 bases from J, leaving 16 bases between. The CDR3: CSFVTPRDTEAFF. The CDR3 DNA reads TGCAGCTTCGTGACGCCGCGGGACACTGAAGCTTTCTTT.

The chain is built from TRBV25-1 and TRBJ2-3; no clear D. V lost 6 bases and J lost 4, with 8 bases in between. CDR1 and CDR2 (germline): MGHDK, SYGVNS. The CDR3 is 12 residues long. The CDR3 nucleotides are TGTGCCAGCAGGGACGGAGCAGATACGCAGTATTTT. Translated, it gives CASRDGADTQYF.

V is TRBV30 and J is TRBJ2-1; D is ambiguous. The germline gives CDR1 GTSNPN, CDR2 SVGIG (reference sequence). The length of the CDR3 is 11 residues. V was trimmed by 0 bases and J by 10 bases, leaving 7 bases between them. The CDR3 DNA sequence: TGTGCCTGGAGTGTACGGGTGGAGCAGTTCTTC. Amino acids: CAWSVRVEQFF.